One and the same sample provided the 12 T cell receptor beta chains below, sequenced in a study of blood T cell repertoires in COVID-19. The method was immunoSEQ multiplex PCR; TCRdb's version includes in-frame clones alone and lacks a portion of them. The sample contains about 150,000 clones, around three quarters of which appear only once. The sequenced material came from peripheral blood. The receptors come from an elderly man with acute or convalescent COVID-19.

CDR3 protein: CASSQVEGRSGNTIYF. The CDR3, as DNA: TGTGCCAGCAGCCAAGTGGAGGGGCGCTCTGGAAACACCATATATTTT. V gene TRBV3-1 (or the pseudogene TRBV3-2) combines with J gene TRBJ1-3, with a tentative D call TRBD1 (5 bases). V lost 1 base to trimming and J lost 0 bases, with 10 bases between them. The CDR3 totals 16 residues. CDR1 and CDR2 (germline): LGHDT, YNNKEL (reference sequence).

The chain combines TRBV19 with TRBJ2-2, with D possibly TRBD1 on 6 matching bases. Trimming stripped 3 bases from V and 5 bases from J, with 10 bases between. This CDR3 spans 14 amino acids. Looked up from germline, CDR1 is LNHDA and CDR2 is SQIVND (reference sequence). CDR3 amino acids: CASSIEGDTGELFF. The CDR3 DNA is TGTGCCAGTAGTATTGAGGGGGATACCGGGGAGCTGTTTTTT. The full variable domain, rest sourced from reference TRBV19 and TRBJ2-2, is DGGITQSPKYLFRKEGQNVTLSCEQNLNHDAMYWYRQDPGQGLRLIYYSQIVNDFQKGDIAEGYSVSREKKESFPLTVTSAQKNPTAFYLCASSIEGDTGELFFGEGSRLTVL.

The chain links TRBV6-5 to TRBJ2-1; D ambiguous. The length of the CDR3 is 15 residues. Trimming shortened V by 6 bases and J by 0 bases, and 12 bases separated the two germline ends. Germline V CDR1 and CDR2: MNHEY, SVGAGI. The CDR3 DNA follows: TGTGCCAGCAGGATGTCACACAGCTCCTACAATGAGCAGTTCTTC. As protein: CASRMSHSSYNEQFF.

V is TRBV11-1 and J is TRBJ2-2, with TRBD1 identical over 8 bases. V was clipped by 2 bases and J by 7 bases; unmatched bases: 9. CDR3 length: 16 residues. From germline, CDR1 is SGHAT and CDR2 FQDESV (reference sequence). For the CDR3, the DNA is TGTGCCAGCAGCTTACAACAGGGGGGAATAGGCGGGGAGCTGTTTTTT. It encodes CASSLQQGGIGGELFF.

DNA for the CDR3: TGTGCCAGCAGCGTAGTCGGTCTAGCGGGGGGGCCCCCAGATACGCAGTATTTT. This gives the protein CASSVVGLAGGPPDTQYF. The chain couples TRBV9 to TRBJ2-3; 12 bases are a match to TRBD2. The V segment lost 0 bases and the J segment 4 bases; nucleotides outside the gene matches: 9. The CDR3 totals 18 residues. Per germline, CDR1 SGDLS and CDR2 YYNGEE.

The V and J genes are TRBV10-1 and TRBJ2-3, with 7 bases matching TRBD2. Germline lookup yields CDR1 WNHNN and CDR2 SYGVQD (reference sequence). V lost 0 bases and J lost 1; bases outside the gene matches: 10. The CDR3 is made up of 18 amino acids. CDR3 nucleotide sequence: TGCGCCAGCAGTGAGTCTGGGGGGGGATTGGGGGGCACAGATACGCAGTATTTT. Protein: CASSESGGGLGGTDTQYF.

The rearrangement joins TRBV9 to TRBJ2-3, with a possible D match to TRBD2 (6 bases). Germline assignment: CDR1 SGDLS and CDR2 YYNGEE. CDR3 length: 15 amino acids. V gave up 0 bases and J gave up 4 bases, with 12 bases separating them. CDR3 in amino acids: CASSVAGDFPDTQYF. CDR3 bases: TGTGCCAGCAGCGTAGCGGGGGATTTTCCAGATACGCAGTATTTT.

The chain employs TRBV24-1 and TRBJ1-5; 8 nucleotides align to TRBD1. CDR3 length: 15 amino acids. From germline, CDR1 is KGHDR and CDR2 SFDVKD. Trimming cost V 5 bases and J 4 bases; bases outside gene matches: 6. The DNA for the CDR3 is TGTGCCACCAGTGCAGGGGGCGCGCATAATCAGCCCCAGCATTTT. Translated, it gives CATSAGGAHNQPQHF.

Only a few counts were recorded for this clone. The chain carries TRBV7-2 and TRBJ2-7, with D possibly TRBD2 on 6 matching bases. CDR3 length equals 13 residues. Trimming shortened V by 7 bases and J by 4 bases, and 14 bases separated the two germline ends. Germline values: CDR1 SGHTA, CDR2 FQGNSA. This CDR3 reads CASKPAGLYEQYF. CDR3 nucleotides: TGTGCCAGCAAACCCGCGGGACTTTACGAGCAGTACTTC. Filled out from reference TRBV7-2 and TRBJ2-7, the complete variable domain reads GAGVSQSPSNKVTEKGKDVELRCDPISGHTALYWYRQSLGQGLEFLIYFQGNSAPDKSGLPSDRFSAERTGGSVSTLTIQRTQQEDSAVYLCASKPAGLYEQYFGPGTRLTVT.

The rearrangement links TRBV6-5 to TRBJ1-1; 9 bases map to TRBD1. With V trimmed by 6 bases and J by 4 bases, 3 bases remained unmatched. The CDR3 runs to 13 residues. Germline CDR1 is MNHEY and CDR2 is SVGAGI. The CDR3: CASSDRGITEAFF. The CDR3 DNA follows: TGTGCCAGCAGCGACAGGGGGATCACTGAAGCTTTCTTT.

V and J are TRBV18 and TRBJ2-5, with 7 bases identical to TRBD1. The CDR3 has 13 residues. The ends lost 0 bases at V and 8 bases at J; junction bases unmatched: 3. CDR1 and CDR2 from the germline V gene are KGHSH and LQKENI. The CDR3 reads CASSPPDRATQYF. The CDR3, as DNA: TGTGCCAGCTCACCACCCGACAGGGCAACCCAGTACTTC.

This sequence joins TRBV19 and TRBJ1-2; TRBD1 agrees at 8 bases. V shed 9 bases, J shed 8 bases, and the junction held 11 bases outside the gene matches. This CDR3 is 13 amino acids long. CDR1 and CDR2 from the germline V gene are LNHDA and SQIVND (reference sequence). The CDR3 here is CASHVPGGQGYTF. In nucleotides, the CDR3 is TGTGCCAGCCACGTCCCAGGGGGCCAGGGCTACACCTTC.